This TCR beta chain stems from a study of cytomegalovirus exposure and HLA in healthy donors (dated by TCRdb to the late 2010s). About the investigation overall: According to an earlier analysis of 587 of the donors, roughly 180 million T cells yielded 95 million to 140 million unique TCR beta sequences and about 300 Gb of sequence data. All discovery cohort repertoires had been generated using a single sequencing platform. Donor age, sex, ethnicity and CMV serostatus were compiled together with the repertoire data. On average, roughly 200,000 unique TCR beta nucleotide sequences were sequenced per donor among about 400 genotyped donors of the cohort, with 15% to 20% of those sequences being non-productive. In addition to the first cohort of 650 to 800 subjects, a separate validation cohort of 130 or so different subjects was used. Class I and class II HLA loci were covered by the typing at four-digit resolution. Of the roughly 430 genotyped donors, roughly 80% fell in the genetic ancestry cluster associated with self-reported Caucasian donors. To decide whether each TCR beta V gene segment behaved as functional or pseudogenic, an earlier analysis of nearly 600 of the donors relied on high-throughput TCR beta sequencing. In a later genetic analysis, genome-wide SNP genotypes for about three fifths of the roughly 670 donors were used, and that subset was treated as a discovery cohort. An early release covering roughly 600 HLA-typed donors comprised approximately 300 gigabases of sequencing data and tens of millions of unique TCR sequences. Rather than using new phenotypic data, the later analysis identified candidate immune exposures from TCR beta sequences and from how often those sequences occurred across donors. The study aimed to test whether signatures of past pathogen exposure could be identified by cataloging public T cell receptors. Several DR-DQ haplotypes were handled as single units for association and clustering because linkage in the cohort was strong. The study profiled the T cell repertoires of approximately 700 subjects by immunosequencing and related them to cytomegalovirus serostatus. A later analysis re-analyzed previously published TCR beta repertoires from several hundred donors and added high-resolution HLA genotyping to study TCR occurrence patterns. Typing coverage varied by locus: about 620-640 donors for A, B, C, DRB1 and DQB1; more than 500 for DQA1; nearly 610 for DPA1; roughly 450 for DPB1. The study combined high-throughput TCR immunosequencing, statistical association of individual TCRs with disease status, and machine learning to predict cytomegalovirus infection status.

Its CDR3 holds 13 amino acids, cysteine through phenylalanine. Here the CDR3 DNA is all that survives: 39 bases in frame from base 1. The germline ends are 5 bases apart after V is trimmed by 1 base and J by 2 bases. From a lookup of the germline V gene, CDR1 and CDR2 are KGHSH and LQKENI. As to this clone: Its antigen is currently not known. There are no base qualities to consult, and no much larger clone falls within one base.

What the research found in general, with its limitations: The authors suggested that the approach could potentially be extended to other disease states and immunological phenotypes. In vitro tests confirmed that three of the cytomegalovirus-associated TCR beta chains recognize cytomegalovirus antigens. A later analysis found that most CMV-associated TCR beta chains appeared HLA-restricted, with HLA associations seemingly driven largely by CMV exposure. Roughly uniform sequencing depth across donors was assumed in presence/absence analyses, although this assumption may not hold. When HLA alleles, especially DR and DQ, strongly co-occurred, TCR associations were difficult to assign to individual alleles. Specific HLA alleles were associated with over 15,000 TCR beta sequences at a false discovery rate of 0.05 in a later analysis. A further reported finding was that TCR beta sequences accurately predicted the HLA-A and HLA-B alleles for most subjects in the first cohort. Linkage disequilibrium might explain the correlated functional status among segregating V segments, but an unknown experimental factor could not be excluded. In a later genetic analysis, a missense DCLRE1C variant was associated with V-gene and J-gene trimming of TCR beta chains, and the association was replicated in an independent cohort. Most TCR sequences were observed very rarely across donors, whereas some public TCRs were present in many individuals. In a later analysis, TCR association rates were found to vary across HLA loci, with the most associated TCRs seen for DRB1 alleles and the fewest for HLA-C alleles. A total of about 180 TCR beta chains were listed by the study as associated with cytomegalovirus. This cohort had only TCR beta chains sequenced, and the lack of alpha or paired-chain data limited which features could be detected. Over 15 rarely observed V segments, including chromosome 9 orphons, were excluded from the earlier analysis of about 500 of the donors because counts were too low. The sequencing pipeline was judged likely to have produced a cluster of highly shared sequence variants as a technical artifact. Because HLA typing was unavailable for some donors at each locus, only the typed subset was used in association tests. Broadly in line with IMGT annotations, most TCR beta V segments showed up in productive rearrangements about 87% or about 30% of the time in an earlier analysis of about 500 of the donors. The only immune exposure information available for the cohort was CMV serostatus. A later genetic analysis reported fewer N-insertions in productive TCRs among donors in an Asian-associated ancestry cluster than the roughly 650-donor mean. Because the 87-base-pair reads could not distinguish some IMGT-functional V segments, including TRBV6-2 and TRBV6-3, those segments were excluded. In a later analysis, HLA-associated TCR beta chains showed more clonal expansion and lower generation probabilities than non-associated chains that were equally common. According to a later analysis, parvovirus B19, influenza, CMV and Epstein-Barr virus appeared linked to several top co-occurrence clusters. The classifier was reported to diagnose cytomegalovirus status with high specificity and sensitivity in both the original and validation cohorts.

The cohort was made up of 666 healthy bone marrow donors. At the time of sampling, all cohort members were nominally healthy, though unrecorded immune exposures were likely present. The donor was CMV seropositive and belonged to the group of 250 to 350 seropositive cohort members. Every donor gave a peripheral blood sample, and the peripheral blood mononuclear cells from that sample were used for TCR beta sequencing. Genomic DNA extraction from the blood cell samples was performed with the Qiagen DNeasy Blood Extraction Kit. The library was built by means of the immunoSEQ multiplex PCR assay. For the multiplex PCR, a mixture combining 60 forward primers for TCR Vbeta segments and 13 reverse primers for TCR Jbeta segments was used. The CDR3 region of rearranged TCR beta genes was amplified from genomic DNA by a multiplex PCR assay. On the Illumina HiSeq System, the amplified TCR beta libraries were sequenced as 87-base-pair reads. Per the original workflow: A later analysis tallied roughly 78 million unique TCR beta chains across the approximately 670 repertoires, and 10 million to 11 million of those chains were shared by two or more donors. A nearest-neighbor algorithm error-corrected the raw reads and collapsed the reads into unique sequences, merging closely related sequences to remove PCR and sequencing errors. CDR3 sequences were aligned to IMGT reference sequences to assign V, D and J gene segments. For a sequence to be retained, a match of at least six nucleotides to both a V gene segment and a J gene segment was required. A rearrangement counted as productive if the CDR3 had no stop codons and remained in frame with V and J, and every other rearrangement counted as non-productive. Following IMGT convention, CDR3 was defined as the stretch from the second conserved V-encoded cysteine up to the conserved J-encoded phenylalanine. The earlier analysis of 500 to 600 of the donors excluded sequences that lacked an unambiguous match to a single V gene segment. An earlier analysis of almost 600 of the donors classified V segments as functional when productive rearrangements were above 56.7% and as segregating when the standard deviation between donors was above 5%. A statistical classification framework was developed to diagnose cytomegalovirus status using the catalog of TCR beta chain sequences. A later analysis assigned V and J genes by comparing TCR nucleotide sequences with IMGT/GENE-DB human TR gene sequences. The TCRdist pipeline was used in a later analysis to assign CDR3 sequences and most-parsimonious VDJ recombination scenarios. In a later analysis, each TCR beta chain was defined by its CDR3 amino acid sequence together with its V-gene family, and reads lacking a unique V-gene family were excluded. In a later analysis, around 650 highly shared, low-generation-probability nucleotide sequences were removed to address suspected cross-contamination and a sequencing artifact. For each public chain, a later analysis derived a clonal expansion index from normalized ranks of inferred template counts within each repertoire. In a later analysis, generation probabilities were computed using a VDJ recombination model fitted to out-of-frame rearrangements, and the results were checked against IGoR. In a later analysis, TCR-TCR, TCR-HLA and TCR-CMV co-occurrence was scored with hypergeometric tests, and a repertoire-size bias correction was applied to TCR pairs. False discovery rates were estimated in a later analysis by permuting HLA or CMV assignments 20 times. In a later analysis, co-occurring TCRs were grouped with DBSCAN, and TCRdist sequence similarity was added when clustering was performed within HLA-allele-positive subsets. Co-occurrence clustering excluded repertoires with fewer than 30,000 or more than 120,000 public chains, plus five with anomalous nucleotide sharing. TCRdb limited this immuneACCESS table to in-frame rearrangements with V and J called. A share of clones is missing; checked studies link under half to unresolved V genes, and the rest is unexplained. That table gives V, J and clone size, and the DNA gave D and trimming. The sample table holds fewer than 250,000 clones, of which 70% to 75% were seen once. The ten largest clonotypes hold about 4.6% of the sample.

The V gene is TRBV18 and the J gene is TRBJ2-5, with no reliable assignment of the D segment. The clonotype originates from a man under 40 in good health and CMV-seropositive. Sequencing used PBMCs. The DNA reads TGTGCCAGCTCACCACTCAGACAAGAGACCCAGTACTTC. The resulting protein is CASSPLRQETQYF.